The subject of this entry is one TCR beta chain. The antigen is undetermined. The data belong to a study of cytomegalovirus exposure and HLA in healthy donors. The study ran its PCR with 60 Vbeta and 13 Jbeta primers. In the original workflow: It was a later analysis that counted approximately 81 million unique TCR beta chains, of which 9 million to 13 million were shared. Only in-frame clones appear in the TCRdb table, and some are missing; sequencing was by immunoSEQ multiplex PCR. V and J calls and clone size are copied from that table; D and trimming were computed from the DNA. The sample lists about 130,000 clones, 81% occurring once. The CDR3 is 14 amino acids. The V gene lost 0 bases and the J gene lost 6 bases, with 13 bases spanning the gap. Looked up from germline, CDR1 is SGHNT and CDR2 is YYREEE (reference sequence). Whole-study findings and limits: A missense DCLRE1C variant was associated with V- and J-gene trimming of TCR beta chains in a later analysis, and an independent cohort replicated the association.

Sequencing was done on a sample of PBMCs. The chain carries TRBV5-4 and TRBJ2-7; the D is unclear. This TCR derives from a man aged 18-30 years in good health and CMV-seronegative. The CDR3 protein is CASSLGTHSGEQYF. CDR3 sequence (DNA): TGTGCCAGCAGCTTGGGCACTCATTCGGGCGAGCAGTACTTC. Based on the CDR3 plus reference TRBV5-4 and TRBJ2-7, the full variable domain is ETGVTQSPTHLIKTRGQQVTLRCSSQSGHNTVSWYQQALGQGPQFIFQYYREEENGRGNFPPRFSGLQFPNYSSELNVNALELDDSALYLCASSLGTHSGEQYFGPGTRLTVT.